A selection of T cell receptor beta chains follows, all from one sample in a study of cytomegalovirus exposure and HLA in healthy donors. Assay used: immunoSEQ multiplex PCR; TCRdb lists only in-frame clones, some missing. Of about 170,000 clones listed, approximately 71% are singletons. The sample was PBMCs. The source is a woman aged 18 to 35 in good health and CMV-seropositive. Each CDR3 is given without its conserved first and last residue. The D gene is left open where the match is weak.

CDR3 protein: ASSIQGGGAHEQF
D gene: TRBD2
V gene: TRBV19
J gene: TRBJ2-1

CDR3 protein: ASSVTSGGRIGELF
D gene: TRBD2
V gene: TRBV7-2
J gene: TRBJ2-2

CDR3 protein: ASSPPEGGGGLNEQF
D gene: TRBD2
V gene: TRBV5-4
J gene: TRBJ2-1

CDR3 protein: ASSASGTGPYEQY
D gene: TRBD1
V gene: TRBV19
J gene: TRBJ2-7

CDR3 protein: ATSRDRSGYT
D gene: .
V gene: TRBV15
J gene: TRBJ1-2

CDR3 protein: AWTGDRGLKIGELF
D gene: TRBD1
V gene: TRBV30
J gene: TRBJ2-2

CDR3 protein: ASSLGSGQGKETQY
D gene: TRBD1
V gene: TRBV11-3
J gene: TRBJ2-5

CDR3 protein: ASSQGGWGSYNEQF
D gene: .
V gene: TRBV4-3
J gene: TRBJ2-1

CDR3 protein: ASSPTRVGNTIY
D gene: .
V gene: TRBV7-9
J gene: TRBJ1-3

CDR3 protein: ASSLSFPETQY
D gene: .
V gene: TRBV27
J gene: TRBJ2-5

CDR3 protein: AVFVQRGAKNIQY
D gene: TRBD2
V gene: TRBV5-8
J gene: TRBJ2-4

CDR3 protein: SGVAGGRHNEQF
D gene: TRBD2
V gene: TRBV29-1
J gene: TRBJ2-1

CDR3 protein: ASSEWAASGNTIY
D gene: .
V gene: TRBV6-1
J gene: TRBJ1-3

CDR3 protein: ATSTGGSYNEQF
D gene: TRBD2
V gene: TRBV5-1
J gene: TRBJ2-1

CDR3 protein: ASSHKERGDNEQF
D gene: .
V gene: TRBV4-1
J gene: TRBJ2-1

CDR3 protein: ASSLQMAQGLEQF
D gene: .
V gene: TRBV11-2
J gene: TRBJ2-1

CDR3 protein: AWSPTGINQPQH
D gene: .
V gene: TRBV30
J gene: TRBJ1-5

CDR3 protein: ATRRRGQKAQY
D gene: TRBD1
V gene: TRBV15
J gene: TRBJ2-5

CDR3 protein: ASSLGYRTYEQY
D gene: .
V gene: TRBV7-2
J gene: TRBJ2-7

CDR3 protein: ATSNSRRAGPTYEQY
D gene: .
V gene: TRBV15
J gene: TRBJ2-7

CDR3 protein: ASRSGTGDTNTGELF
D gene: TRBD1
V gene: TRBV5-1
J gene: TRBJ2-2

CDR3 protein: ASSYRGKETQY
D gene: .
V gene: TRBV6-5
J gene: TRBJ2-5

CDR3 protein: ASSLGADEQF
D gene: .
V gene: TRBV7-9
J gene: TRBJ2-1

CDR3 protein: ASSGSGTGLFVRGYT
D gene: TRBD1
V gene: TRBV6-1
J gene: TRBJ1-2